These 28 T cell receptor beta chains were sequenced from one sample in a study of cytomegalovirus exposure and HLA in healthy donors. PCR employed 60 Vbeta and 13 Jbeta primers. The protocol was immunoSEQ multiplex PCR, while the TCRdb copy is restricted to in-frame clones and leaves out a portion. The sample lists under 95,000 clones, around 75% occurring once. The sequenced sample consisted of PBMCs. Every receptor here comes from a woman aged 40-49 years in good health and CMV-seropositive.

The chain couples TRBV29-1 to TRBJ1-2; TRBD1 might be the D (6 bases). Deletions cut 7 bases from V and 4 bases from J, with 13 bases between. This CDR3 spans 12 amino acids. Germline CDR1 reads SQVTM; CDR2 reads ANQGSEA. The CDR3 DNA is TGCAGCGCAGAGACAGGCCCCTATGGCTACACCTTC. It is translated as CSAETGPYGYTF.

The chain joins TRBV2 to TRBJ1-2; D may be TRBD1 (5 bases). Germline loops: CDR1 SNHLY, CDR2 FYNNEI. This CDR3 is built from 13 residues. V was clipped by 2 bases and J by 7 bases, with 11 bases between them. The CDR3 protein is CASSEMGRGGYTF. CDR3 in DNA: TGTGCCAGCAGTGAAATGGGTAGGGGTGGCTACACCTTC.

For the CDR3, the DNA is TGTGCCAGCAGTGACCCAGGAAGCGGGAGCTCCTACGAGCAGTACTTC. It translates to CASSDPGSGSSYEQYF. This chain joins TRBV2 and TRBJ2-7, with 8 nucleotides matching TRBD2. With 3 bases clipped from V and 0 bases from J, the junction kept 7 bases outside the gene matches. The CDR3 covers 16 residues. The germline CDR1 and CDR2 sequences are SNHLY and FYNNEI.

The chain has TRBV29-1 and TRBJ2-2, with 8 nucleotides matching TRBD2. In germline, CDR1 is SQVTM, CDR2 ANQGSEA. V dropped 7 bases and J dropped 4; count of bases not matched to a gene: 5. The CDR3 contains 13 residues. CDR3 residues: CSGSGGSTGELFF. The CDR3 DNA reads TGCAGCGGGTCGGGGGGGAGCACCGGGGAGCTGTTTTTT.

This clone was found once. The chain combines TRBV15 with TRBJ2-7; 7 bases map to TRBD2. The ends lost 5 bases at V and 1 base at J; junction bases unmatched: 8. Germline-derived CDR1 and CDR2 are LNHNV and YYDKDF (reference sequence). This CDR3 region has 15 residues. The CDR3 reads CATSVKAGRSYEQYF. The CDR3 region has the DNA TGTGCCACCAGCGTTAAAGCGGGGCGTTCCTACGAGCAGTACTTC.

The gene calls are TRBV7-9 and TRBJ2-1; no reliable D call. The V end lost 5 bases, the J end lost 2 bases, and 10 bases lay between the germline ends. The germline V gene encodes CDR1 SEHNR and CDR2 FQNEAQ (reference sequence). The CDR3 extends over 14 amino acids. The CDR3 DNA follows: TGTGCCAGCAGCGATCAGGTCACCTACAATGAGCAGTTCTTC. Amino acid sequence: CASSDQVTYNEQFF.

CDR3 in DNA: TGTGCCAGCAGCTTAGCGCCGAGGGGGTTAAATGAAAAACTGTTTTTT. It yields the protein CASSLAPRGLNEKLFF. The V gene is TRBV7-2, the J gene TRBJ1-4, with D possibly matching TRBD1 (6 bases). Trimming took off 0 bases at V and 5 bases at J, with 13 bases between the two ends. CDR3 length: 16 amino acids. Germline CDR1 and CDR2: SGHTA and FQGNSA.

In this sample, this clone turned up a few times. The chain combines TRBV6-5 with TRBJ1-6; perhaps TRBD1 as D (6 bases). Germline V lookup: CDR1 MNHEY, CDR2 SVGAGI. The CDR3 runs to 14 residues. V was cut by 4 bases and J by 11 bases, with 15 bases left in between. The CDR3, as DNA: TGTGCCAGCAGTTCGTACAGGGTAAATGCACCCCTCCACTTT. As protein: CASSSYRVNAPLHF.

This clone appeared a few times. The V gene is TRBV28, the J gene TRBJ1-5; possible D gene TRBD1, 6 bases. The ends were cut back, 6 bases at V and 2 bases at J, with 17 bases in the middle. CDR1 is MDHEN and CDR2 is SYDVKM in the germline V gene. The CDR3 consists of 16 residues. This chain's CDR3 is CASRQGSRVGNQPQHF. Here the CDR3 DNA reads TGTGCCAGCAGACAGGGTTCTAGGGTTGGCAATCAGCCCCAGCATTTT.

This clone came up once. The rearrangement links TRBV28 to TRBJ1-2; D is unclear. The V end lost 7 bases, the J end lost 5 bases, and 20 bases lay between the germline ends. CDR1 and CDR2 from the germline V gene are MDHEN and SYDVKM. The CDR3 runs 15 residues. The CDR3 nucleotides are TGTGCCAGCACTCACCAACGATCCCTACCATATGGCTACACCTTC. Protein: CASTHQRSLPYGYTF.

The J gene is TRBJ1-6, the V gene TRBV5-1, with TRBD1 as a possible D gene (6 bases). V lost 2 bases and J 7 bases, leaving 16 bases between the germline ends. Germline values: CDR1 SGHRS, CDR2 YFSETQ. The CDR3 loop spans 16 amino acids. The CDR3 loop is CASSLQGRRGNSPLHF. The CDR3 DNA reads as TGCGCCAGCAGCTTACAGGGTAGAAGAGGGAATTCACCCCTCCACTTT.

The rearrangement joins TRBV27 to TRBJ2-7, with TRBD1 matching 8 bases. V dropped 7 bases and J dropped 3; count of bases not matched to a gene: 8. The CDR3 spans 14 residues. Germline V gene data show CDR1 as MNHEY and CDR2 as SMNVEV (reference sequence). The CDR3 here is CASKDRVTYYEQYF. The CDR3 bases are TGTGCCAGCAAGGACAGGGTGACGTACTACGAGCAGTACTTC.

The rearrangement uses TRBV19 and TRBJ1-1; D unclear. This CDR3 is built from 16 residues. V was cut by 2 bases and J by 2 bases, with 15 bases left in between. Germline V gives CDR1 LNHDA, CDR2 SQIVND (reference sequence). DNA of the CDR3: TGTGCCAGTAGTATAATCCCCAGGCGACAAAACACTGAAGCTTTCTTT. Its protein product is CASSIIPRRQNTEAFF. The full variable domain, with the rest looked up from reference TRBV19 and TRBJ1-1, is DGGITQSPKYLFRKEGQNVTLSCEQNLNHDAMYWYRQDPGQGLRLIYYSQIVNDFQKGDIAEGYSVSREKKESFPLTVTSAQKNPTAFYLCASSIIPRRQNTEAFFGQGTRLTVV.

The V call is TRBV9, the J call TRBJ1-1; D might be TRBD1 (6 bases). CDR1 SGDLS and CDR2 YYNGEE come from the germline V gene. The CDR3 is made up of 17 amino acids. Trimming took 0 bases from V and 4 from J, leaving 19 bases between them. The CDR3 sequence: CASSVVAGAALRTEAFF. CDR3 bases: TGTGCCAGCAGCGTAGTGGCAGGGGCTGCCCTTCGCACTGAAGCTTTCTTT.

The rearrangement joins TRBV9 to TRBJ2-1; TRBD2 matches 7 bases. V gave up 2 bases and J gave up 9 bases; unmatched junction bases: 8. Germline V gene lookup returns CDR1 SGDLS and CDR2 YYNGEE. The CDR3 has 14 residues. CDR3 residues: CASSVGQSGGEQFF. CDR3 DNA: TGTGCCAGCAGCGTCGGGCAGTCGGGGGGTGAGCAGTTCTTC.

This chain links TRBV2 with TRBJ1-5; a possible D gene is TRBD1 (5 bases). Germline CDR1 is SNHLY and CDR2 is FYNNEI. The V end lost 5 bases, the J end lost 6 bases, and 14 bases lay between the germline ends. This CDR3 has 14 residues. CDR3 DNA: TGTGCCAGCAGTAGGGACTCCTTGGCTCAGCCCCAGCATTTT. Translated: CASSRDSLAQPQHF.

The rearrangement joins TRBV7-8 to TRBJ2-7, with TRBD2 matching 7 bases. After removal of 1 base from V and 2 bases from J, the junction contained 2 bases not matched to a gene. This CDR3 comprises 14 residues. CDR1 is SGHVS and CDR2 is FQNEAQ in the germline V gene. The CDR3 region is CASSLDSGTYEQYF. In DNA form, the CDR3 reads TGTGCCAGCAGCTTAGACAGCGGGACCTACGAGCAGTACTTC.

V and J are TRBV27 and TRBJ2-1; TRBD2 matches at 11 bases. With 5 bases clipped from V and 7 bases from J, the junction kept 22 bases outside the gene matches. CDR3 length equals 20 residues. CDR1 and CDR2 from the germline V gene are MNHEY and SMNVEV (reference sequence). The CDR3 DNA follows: TGTGCCAGCAGTCTGAGACTAGCGGGAATCCAGTATAATCCTTCTAATGAGCAGTTCTTC. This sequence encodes CASSLRLAGIQYNPSNEQFF.

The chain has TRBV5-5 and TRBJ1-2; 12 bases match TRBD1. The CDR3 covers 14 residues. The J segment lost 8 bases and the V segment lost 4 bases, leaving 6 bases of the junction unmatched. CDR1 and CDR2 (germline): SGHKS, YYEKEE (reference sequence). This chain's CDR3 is CASSTGQGAGGYTF. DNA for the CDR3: TGTGCCAGCAGCACGGGACAGGGGGCAGGCGGCTACACCTTC.

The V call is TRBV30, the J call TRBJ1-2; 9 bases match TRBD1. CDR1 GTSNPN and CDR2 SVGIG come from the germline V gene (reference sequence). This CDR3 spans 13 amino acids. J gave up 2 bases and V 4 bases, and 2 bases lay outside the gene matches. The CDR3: CAWNGQGNYGYTF. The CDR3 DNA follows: TGTGCCTGGAATGGACAGGGGAACTATGGCTACACCTTC.

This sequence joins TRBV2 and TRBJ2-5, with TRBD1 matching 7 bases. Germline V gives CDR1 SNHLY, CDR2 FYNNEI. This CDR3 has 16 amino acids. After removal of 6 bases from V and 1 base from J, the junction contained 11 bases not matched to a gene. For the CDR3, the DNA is TGTGCCAGCAGGCTACGAAATGACAGGGTCCAAGAGACCCAGTACTTC. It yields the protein CASRLRNDRVQETQYF.

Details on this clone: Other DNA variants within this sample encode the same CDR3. The CDR3 region has the DNA TGTGCCAGCAGTTACTCGGACAGGGGGCTGGAGACCCAGTACTTC. This translates into CASSYSDRGLETQYF. This rearrangement joins TRBV6-5 to TRBJ2-5; 11 nucleotides match TRBD1. V dropped 0 bases and J dropped 5; count of bases not matched to a gene: 2. The germline V gene has CDR1 MNHEY and CDR2 SVGAGI. The CDR3 spans 15 residues.

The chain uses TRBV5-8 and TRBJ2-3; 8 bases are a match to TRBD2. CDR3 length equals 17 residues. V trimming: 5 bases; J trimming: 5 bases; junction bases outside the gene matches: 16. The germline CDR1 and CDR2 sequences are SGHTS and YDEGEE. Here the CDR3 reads CASRNPRAGAKGDTQYF. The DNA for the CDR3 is TGTGCCAGCAGAAACCCCCGAGCGGGGGCCAAGGGAGATACGCAGTATTTT.

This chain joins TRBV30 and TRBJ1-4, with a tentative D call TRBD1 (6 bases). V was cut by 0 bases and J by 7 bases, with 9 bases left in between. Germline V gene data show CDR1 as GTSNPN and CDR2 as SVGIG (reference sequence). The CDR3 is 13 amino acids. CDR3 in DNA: TGTGCCTGGAGTGTCACAGGGACTGAAAAACTGTTTTTT. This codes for CAWSVTGTEKLFF.

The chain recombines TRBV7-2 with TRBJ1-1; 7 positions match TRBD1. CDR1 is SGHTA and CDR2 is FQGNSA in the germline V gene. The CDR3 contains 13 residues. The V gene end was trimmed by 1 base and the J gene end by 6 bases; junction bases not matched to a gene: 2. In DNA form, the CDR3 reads TGTGCCAGCAGCTTAGATACAGGGGCTGAAGCTTTCTTT. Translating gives CASSLDTGAEAFF.

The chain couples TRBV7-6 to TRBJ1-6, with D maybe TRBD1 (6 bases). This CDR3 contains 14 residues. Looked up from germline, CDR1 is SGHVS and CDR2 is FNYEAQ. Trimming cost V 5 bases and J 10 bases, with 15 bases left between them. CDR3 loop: CASSRDIQGSPLHF. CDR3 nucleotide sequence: TGTGCCAGCAGCCGGGACATTCAGGGCTCACCCCTCCACTTT.

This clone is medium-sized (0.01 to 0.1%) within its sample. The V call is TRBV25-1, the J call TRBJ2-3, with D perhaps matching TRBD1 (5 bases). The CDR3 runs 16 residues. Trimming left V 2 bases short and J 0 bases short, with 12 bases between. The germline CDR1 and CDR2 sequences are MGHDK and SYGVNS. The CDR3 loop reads CASSEGANPSTDTQYF. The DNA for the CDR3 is TGTGCCAGCAGTGAAGGGGCAAATCCTAGCACAGATACGCAGTATTTT.

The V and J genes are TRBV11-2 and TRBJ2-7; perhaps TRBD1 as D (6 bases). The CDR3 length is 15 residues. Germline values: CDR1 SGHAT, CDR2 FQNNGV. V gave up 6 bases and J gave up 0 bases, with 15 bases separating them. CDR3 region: CASRTAGTTSYEQYF. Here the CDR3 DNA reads TGTGCCAGCAGAACAGCCGGGACAACCTCCTACGAGCAGTACTTC.